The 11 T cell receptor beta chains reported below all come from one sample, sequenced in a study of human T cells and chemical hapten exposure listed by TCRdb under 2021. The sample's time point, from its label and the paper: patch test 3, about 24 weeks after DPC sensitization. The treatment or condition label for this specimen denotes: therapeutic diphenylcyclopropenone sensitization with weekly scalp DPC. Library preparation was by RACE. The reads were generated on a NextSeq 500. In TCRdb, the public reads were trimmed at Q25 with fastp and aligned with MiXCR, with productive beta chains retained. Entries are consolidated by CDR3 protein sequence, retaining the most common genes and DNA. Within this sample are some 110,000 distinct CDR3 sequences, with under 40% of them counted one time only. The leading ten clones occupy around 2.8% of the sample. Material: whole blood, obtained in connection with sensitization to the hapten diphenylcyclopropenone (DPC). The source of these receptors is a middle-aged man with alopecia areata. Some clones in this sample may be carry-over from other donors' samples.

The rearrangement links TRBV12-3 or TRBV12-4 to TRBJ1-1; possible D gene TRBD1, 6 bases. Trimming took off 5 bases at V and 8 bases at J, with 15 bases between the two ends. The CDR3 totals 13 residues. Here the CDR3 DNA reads TGTGCCAGCAGTCCACCTTGGGGGCAAGAAGCTTTCTTT. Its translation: CASSPPWGQEAFF.

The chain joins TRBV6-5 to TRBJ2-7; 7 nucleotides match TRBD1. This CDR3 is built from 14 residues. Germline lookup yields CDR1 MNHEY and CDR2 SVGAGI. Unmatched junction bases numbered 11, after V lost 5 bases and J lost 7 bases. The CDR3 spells CASSLRQGSGEQYV. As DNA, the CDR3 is TGTGCCAGCAGTCTTAGACAGGGTTCGGGGGAGCAGTACGTC.

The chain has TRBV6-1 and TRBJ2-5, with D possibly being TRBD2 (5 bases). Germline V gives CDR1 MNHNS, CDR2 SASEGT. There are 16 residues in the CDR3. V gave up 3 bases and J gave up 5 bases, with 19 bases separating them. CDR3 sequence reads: CASSDLEATFGETQYF. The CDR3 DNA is TGTGCCAGCAGTGATTTGGAGGCTACGTTTGGGGAGACCCAGTACTTC.

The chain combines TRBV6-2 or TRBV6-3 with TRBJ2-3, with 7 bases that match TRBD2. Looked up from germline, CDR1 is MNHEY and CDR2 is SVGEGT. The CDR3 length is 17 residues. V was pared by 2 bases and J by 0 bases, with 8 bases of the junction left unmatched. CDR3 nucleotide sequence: TGTGCCAGCAGTTACGAGGCTAGCGGAACTAGCACAGATACGCAGTATTTT. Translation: CASSYEASGTSTDTQYF.

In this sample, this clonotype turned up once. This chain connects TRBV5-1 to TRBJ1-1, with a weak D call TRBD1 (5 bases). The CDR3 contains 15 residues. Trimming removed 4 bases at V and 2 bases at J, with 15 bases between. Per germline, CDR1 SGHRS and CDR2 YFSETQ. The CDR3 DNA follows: TGCGCCAGCAGCAGGACCCTACAGGCCAACACTGAAGCTTTCTTT. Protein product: CASSRTLQANTEAFF.

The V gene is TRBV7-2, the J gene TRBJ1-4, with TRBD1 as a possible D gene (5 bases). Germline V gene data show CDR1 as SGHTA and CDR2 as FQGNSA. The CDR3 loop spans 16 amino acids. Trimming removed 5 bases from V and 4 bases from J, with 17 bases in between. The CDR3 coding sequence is TGTGCCAGCAGCCTAGGCGCGGGGCAGGGTAATGAAAAACTGTTTTTT. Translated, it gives CASSLGAGQGNEKLFF.

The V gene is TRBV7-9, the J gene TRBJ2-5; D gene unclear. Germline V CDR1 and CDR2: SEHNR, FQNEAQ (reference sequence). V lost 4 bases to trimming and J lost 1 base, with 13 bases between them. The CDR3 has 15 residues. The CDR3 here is CASSSLLGIQETQYF. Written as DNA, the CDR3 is TGTGCCAGCAGCTCCCTTTTGGGAATCCAAGAGACCCAGTACTTC.

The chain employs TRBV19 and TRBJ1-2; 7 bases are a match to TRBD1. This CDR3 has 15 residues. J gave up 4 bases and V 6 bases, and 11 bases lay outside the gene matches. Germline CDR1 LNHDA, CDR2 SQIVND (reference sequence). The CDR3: CASRKTDRDSYGYTF. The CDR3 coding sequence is TGTGCCAGTAGGAAGACCGACCGGGACAGCTATGGCTACACCTTC.

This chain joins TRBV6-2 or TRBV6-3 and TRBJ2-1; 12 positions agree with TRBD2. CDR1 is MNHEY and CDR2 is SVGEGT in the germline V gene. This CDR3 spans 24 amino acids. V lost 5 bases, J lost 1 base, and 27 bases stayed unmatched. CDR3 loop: CASSTYSPISPLAGGFPSYNEQFF. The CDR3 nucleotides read TGTGCCAGCAGTACCTACTCCCCAATCTCCCCTCTAGCGGGAGGGTTTCCGTCCTACAATGAGCAGTTCTTC.

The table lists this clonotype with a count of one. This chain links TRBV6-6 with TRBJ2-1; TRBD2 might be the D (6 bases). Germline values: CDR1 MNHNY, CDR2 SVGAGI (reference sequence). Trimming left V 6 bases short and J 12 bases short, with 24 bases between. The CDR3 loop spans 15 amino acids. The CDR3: CASRLDRVREDRQFF. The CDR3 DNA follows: TGTGCCAGCAGACTCGACAGAGTGAGGGAGGATAGGCAGTTCTTC.

The CDR3 region has the DNA TGTGCCAGCAAGGGGCTAGCGGCCTACGAGCAGTACGTC. Residues: CASKGLAAYEQYV. The rearrangement uses TRBV6-2 or TRBV6-3 and TRBJ2-7, with TRBD2 identical over 7 bases. Per the germline V gene, CDR1 is MNHEY and CDR2 is SVGEGT. The CDR3 is 13 residues long. Losses at the gene ends were 7 bases for V and 2 bases for J; bases not matched to a gene: 5.